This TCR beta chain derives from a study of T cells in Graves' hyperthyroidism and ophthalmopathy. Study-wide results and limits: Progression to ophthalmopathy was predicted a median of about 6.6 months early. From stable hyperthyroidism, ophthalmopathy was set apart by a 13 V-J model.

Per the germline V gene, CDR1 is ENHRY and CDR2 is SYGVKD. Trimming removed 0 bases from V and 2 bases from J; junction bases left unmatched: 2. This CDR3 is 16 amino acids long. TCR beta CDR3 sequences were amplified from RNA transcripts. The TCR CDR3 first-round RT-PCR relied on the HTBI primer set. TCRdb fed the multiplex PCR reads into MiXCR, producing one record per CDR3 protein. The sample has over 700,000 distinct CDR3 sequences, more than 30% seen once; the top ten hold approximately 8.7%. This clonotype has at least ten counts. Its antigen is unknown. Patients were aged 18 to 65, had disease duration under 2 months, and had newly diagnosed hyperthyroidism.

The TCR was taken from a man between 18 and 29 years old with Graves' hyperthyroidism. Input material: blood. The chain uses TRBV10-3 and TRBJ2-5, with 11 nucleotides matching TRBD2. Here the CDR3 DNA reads TGTGCCATCAGTGAGTCGACTAGCGGGGATCAAGAGACCCAGTACTTC. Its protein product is CAISESTSGDQETQYF.